A selection of T cell receptor beta chains follows, all from one sample in a study of vaccination and CD4 T cells after COVID-19. Antigens for these TCRs are unknown. MiXCR was run by TCRdb on the PCR reads, yielding one entry per CDR3 protein. The table has 15,000 to 20,000 distinct CDR3 sequences, roughly 50% seen once; the top ten hold around 21%. The input for sequencing was CD4+ T cells from blood, cultured in vitro, taken before SARS-CoV-2 vaccination. The receptors derive from a human donor who had recovered from COVID-19. CDR3s include the opening cysteine and the closing phenylalanine or tryptophan. Only some rows state a clone size, as once, few, many or a class for expanded clones.

size | J | length | V | CDR3
NA | TRBJ1-2 | 12 | TRBV20-1 | CSAEDGSYGYTF
NA | TRBJ2-5 | 14 | TRBV12-3/TRBV12-4 | CASSEGWGGETQYF
NA | TRBJ1-1 | 13 | TRBV19 | CASSTLVNTEAFF
NA | TRBJ1-5 | 12 | TRBV20-1 | CSARGGNQPQHF
NA | TRBJ1-5 | 16 | TRBV20-1 | CSARQSRGIHNQPQHF
NA | TRBJ2-5 | 15 | TRBV7-2 | CASSLLAGFQETQYF
NA | TRBJ1-2 | 13 | TRBV27 | CASSHRGLYGYTF
NA | TRBJ2-3 | 16 | TRBV6-1 | CASKPGLARNTDTQYF
NA | TRBJ2-2 | 16 | TRBV6-5 | CASSYSLRKNTGELFF
NA | TRBJ2-5 | 14 | TRBV20-1 | CSATSTGAPETQYF
NA | TRBJ2-7 | 14 | TRBV10-3 | CAISEDRALGEQYF
NA | TRBJ2-3 | 14 | TRBV6-1 | CASSQAGAPDTQYF
medium-sized | TRBJ1-5 | 15 | TRBV20-1 | CSARDMSYSNQPQHF
NA | TRBJ2-7 | 13 | TRBV10-2 | CASRWGLAGEQYF
NA | TRBJ2-1 | 11 | TRBV20-1 | CSASWGALEFF
NA | TRBJ2-3 | 15 | TRBV27 | CASSLALAWADTQYF
medium-sized | TRBJ2-5 | 14 | TRBV19 | CASRRQGGGETQYF
NA | TRBJ2-2 | 12 | TRBV2 | CASSDDTGELFF
NA | TRBJ2-1 | 15 | TRBV2 | CASSGILTSYNEQFF
NA | TRBJ2-7 | 17 | TRBV7-2 | CASSLGGTSSSSYEQYF
NA | TRBJ1-3 | 17 | TRBV28 | CASSRITGTGYRDTIYF
NA | TRBJ2-3 | 14 | TRBV20-1 | CSARDGSSTDTQYF
NA | TRBJ2-7 | 11 | TRBV20-1 | CSARTGGEQYF
few | TRBJ2-2 | 14 | TRBV5-4 | CASSFSGNTGELFF
NA | TRBJ1-2 | 17 | TRBV21-1 | CASSSKTGTPANYGYTF
few | TRBJ2-7 | 15 | TRBV11-2 | CASSPRGTRGHEQYF
NA | TRBJ1-6 | 12 | TRBV7-9 | CASSSQGAPLHF
NA | TRBJ1-1 | 9 | TRBV4-1 | CASSRGAFF
NA | TRBJ2-1 | 13 | TRBV6-1 | CASIGRGLGEQFF
NA | TRBJ1-1 | 13 | TRBV20-1 | CSARRGLNTEAFF
NA | TRBJ2-5 | 16 | TRBV7-8 | CASSFFGRGPQETQYF
few | TRBJ2-6 | 15 | TRBV24-1 | CATSDPFSGANVLTF
few | TRBJ1-5 | 13 | TRBV5-4 | CASSLQGQKPQHF
NA | TRBJ1-1 | 12 | TRBV20-1 | CSARQGNTEAFF
few | TRBJ1-2 | 14 | TRBV27 | CASRQWAGNYGYTF
NA | TRBJ2-2 | 17 | TRBV10-3 | CAISEGAGRRGTGELFF
NA | TRBJ2-5 | 18 | TRBV20-1 | CSARDWGAQAGLEETQYF
once | TRBJ2-3 | 15 | TRBV20-1 | CSARVPSRIKDTQYF
few | TRBJ2-2 | 14 | TRBV20-1 | CSAKRDTNTGELFF
NA | TRBJ2-3 | 13 | TRBV7-6 | CASSQGGEDTQYF
once | TRBJ1-2 | 15 | TRBV6-1 | CATQPGQGLRYGYTF
NA | TRBJ2-7 | 16 | TRBV20-1 | CSAGDLRRDRVYEQYF
NA | TRBJ1-2 | 13 | TRBV20-1 | CSASASSSGGYTF
few | TRBJ1-1 | 11 | TRBV20-1 | CSATRESEAFF
NA | TRBJ2-5 | 15 | TRBV30 | CAWSVGAGHRETQYF
NA | TRBJ2-7 | 13 | TRBV6-2/TRBV6-3 | CASSYSGIYEQYF
NA | TRBJ1-5 | 14 | TRBV4-1 | CASSQDRQDQPQHF
NA | TRBJ2-5 | 18 | TRBV6-1 | CASSEWSGGQAERETQYF
hyperexpanded | TRBJ2-3 | 19 | TRBV24-1 | CATSEPSGRASGRADTQYF
once | TRBJ1-1 | 15 | TRBV6-5 | CASSYSSGWATEAFF
once | TRBJ2-7 | 10 | TRBV2 | CASSYYEQYF
few | TRBJ2-3 | 15 | TRBV7-2 | CASTLLGQGADTQYF
NA | TRBJ2-1 | 16 | TRBV27 | CATRHRTSGIYNEQFF
NA | TRBJ1-5 | 14 | TRBV7-9 | CASSFGRVDQPQHF
NA | TRBJ2-7 | 14 | TRBV20-1 | CSARKTGPSYEQYF
NA | TRBJ2-7 | 14 | TRBV6-1 | CASAGQGGTYEQYF
NA | TRBJ2-3 | 13 | TRBV7-2 | CASSLSLRDTQYF
NA | TRBJ2-5 | 15 | TRBV6-2/TRBV6-3 | CATLDRRPGRETQYF
few | TRBJ1-5 | 19 | TRBV6-1 | CASITSRDSGFYSNQPQHF